The rows below give T cell receptor beta chains drawn from one sample of a study of technical replicates of blood from a handful of donors. Produced via immunoSEQ multiplex PCR; TCRdb's table is partial and in-frame only. The repertoire holds about 81,000 clones, with 95% to 97% as singletons. What was sequenced was T cells isolated from PBMCs. The origin of the receptors is a human donor in good health. Both conserved end residues are part of each CDR3. The D gene is left open where the match is weak. Size values are once, few and many counts, or a class for expanded clones, and some rows have none.

size,V,J,D,CDR3,DNA
NA,TRBV27,TRBJ1-1,NA,CASSFLSGPLNTEAFF,TGTGCCAGCAGTTTCCTCAGCGGACCGTTGAACACTGAAGCTTTCTTT
NA,TRBV27,TRBJ2-3,NA,CASSLRGSTDTQYF,TGTGCCAGCAGTCTTAGAGGGAGCACAGATACGCAGTATTTT
NA,TRBV4-1,TRBJ1-2,TRBD1,CASSQGRTGLSGYTF,TGCGCCAGCAGCCAAGGGAGGACAGGGTTGAGTGGCTACACCTTC
NA,TRBV27,TRBJ2-7,TRBD1,CASSLSGTGGYEQYF,TGTGCCAGCAGTTTATCTGGGACAGGGGGCTACGAGCAGTACTTC
NA,TRBV7-2,TRBJ1-1,NA,CASSLGWHEAFF,TGTGCCAGCAGCTTAGGGTGGCATGAAGCTTTCTTT
NA,TRBV4-2,TRBJ1-1,TRBD1,CASSHYTGVGGNTEAFF,TGTGCCAGCAGCCATTATACAGGGGTAGGGGGGAACACTGAAGCTTTCTTT
NA,TRBV27,TRBJ2-2,TRBD2,CASSLGRGRTNTGELFF,TGTGCCAGCAGTTTAGGCCGCGGGAGGACCAATACCGGGGAGCTGTTTTTT
NA,TRBV5-1,TRBJ2-7,TRBD2,CASSGGLADFSYEQYF,TGCGCCAGCAGCGGGGGACTAGCGGATTTCTCCTACGAGCAGTACTTC
once,TRBV27,TRBJ2-7,TRBD1,CASSATGGSYEQYF,TGTGCCAGCTCCGCTACAGGGGGCTCCTACGAGCAGTACTTC
NA,TRBV28,TRBJ2-7,TRBD1,CASRAGTGVHEQYF,TGTGCCAGCAGGGCCGGGACAGGGGTTCACGAGCAGTACTTC
NA,TRBV18,TRBJ1-1,NA,CASSPTDSNMNTEAFF,TGTGCCAGCTCACCAACGGACAGTAATATGAACACTGAAGCTTTCTTT
NA,TRBV6-1,TRBJ2-7,TRBD2,CASSEGLAGETYEQYF,TGTGCCAGCAGTGAGGGGCTAGCGGGGGAAACCTACGAGCAGTACTTC
once,TRBV5-6,TRBJ1-2,TRBD1,CASSPDPGTGVIYGYTF,TGTGCCAGCAGCCCCGATCCGGGGACAGGGGTGATCTATGGCTACACCTTC
NA,TRBV27,TRBJ2-5,NA,CASSPRWAQETQYF,TGTGCCAGCAGTCCTCGTTGGGCCCAAGAGACCCAGTACTTC
once,TRBV5-1,TRBJ1-5,TRBD1,CASSFDRGQPQHF,TGCGCCAGCAGCTTTGACAGGGGGCAGCCCCAGCATTTT
NA,TRBV18,TRBJ1-1,NA,CASSPQGSNTEAFF,TGTGCCAGCTCACCTCAGGGTTCGAACACTGAAGCTTTCTTT
NA,TRBV5-1,TRBJ2-1,NA,CASSLGGEGEQFF,TGCGCCAGCAGCTTAGGTGGAGAAGGTGAGCAGTTCTTC
NA,TRBV5-1,TRBJ1-3,NA,CASSLDWAGTGNTIYF,TGCGCCAGCAGCTTGGATTGGGCGGGGACTGGAAACACCATATATTTT
NA,TRBV28,TRBJ1-1,NA,CASSLRQGRRNTEAFF,TGTGCCAGCAGTTTGCGGCAGGGTCGGAGAAACACTGAAGCTTTCTTT
NA,TRBV29-1,TRBJ1-1,NA,CSATTSGFAEAFF,TGCAGCGCCACGACCTCAGGGTTCGCTGAAGCTTTCTTT
NA,TRBV5-1,TRBJ2-1,TRBD2,CASRLAGNNEQFF,TGCGCCAGCAGACTAGCGGGGAACAATGAGCAGTTCTTC
NA,TRBV29-1,TRBJ1-4,NA,CSATVTVNEKLFF,TGCAGCGCCACCGTGACAGTAAATGAAAAACTGTTTTTT